Each of the 32 T cell receptor beta chains below was sequenced from the same sample in a study of blood T cell repertoires in COVID-19. Measured with immunoSEQ multiplex PCR; TCRdb has only the in-frame clones, and not every one. In the table there are roughly 62,000 clones, approximately 84% of which are singletons. The sample taken for sequencing was peripheral blood. All receptors come from a human donor in a cohort sampled during active COVID-19.

The chain recombines TRBV11-3 with TRBJ2-5, with D maybe TRBD1 (6 bases). Germline V lookup: CDR1 SGHNT, CDR2 YENEEA. The CDR3 length is 13 residues. V lost 5 bases and J 5 bases, leaving 12 bases between the germline ends. CDR3 sequence: CASSPRGWETQYF. The DNA for the CDR3 is TGTGCCAGCAGCCCGAGGGGGTGGGAGACCCAGTACTTC.

V usage is TRBV6-4 and J usage is TRBJ2-3, with TRBD2 identical over 8 bases. Germline loops: CDR1 MRHNA, CDR2 SNTAGT. The V gene end was trimmed by 6 bases and the J gene end by 2 bases; junction bases not matched to a gene: 16. CDR3 length equals 18 residues. The CDR3 DNA sequence: TGTGCCAGCAGGTTGGTGACCCCGAGCGGGAGAGCCACAGATACGCAGTATTTT. This encodes CASRLVTPSGRATDTQYF.

The sample holds one count of this clone. The genes are TRBV5-1 and TRBJ1-5, with a possible D match to TRBD1 (6 bases). Germline loops: CDR1 SGHRS, CDR2 YFSETQ. The CDR3 extends over 15 amino acids. With 6 bases removed from V and 5 bases from J, the gap between germline ends came to 18 bases. The CDR3: CASIKRKDSHQPQHF. CDR3 nucleotides: TGCGCCAGCATCAAAAGAAAGGACAGTCATCAGCCCCAGCATTTT.

This clone was seen more than once but under ten times. The rearrangement joins TRBV6-5 to TRBJ2-7; tentatively, D is TRBD2 (6 bases). CDR1 and CDR2 (germline): MNHEY, SVGAGI. This CDR3 has 13 residues. Trimming cost V 0 bases and J 7 bases, with 10 bases left between them. CDR3 protein: CASSYSYAGEQYF. In nucleotides, the CDR3 is TGTGCCAGCAGTTACTCGTATGCGGGGGAGCAGTACTTC.

The count of this clone is one. The CDR3 loop reads CASSLEQTTIQETQYF. The CDR3 DNA sequence: TGTGCCAGCAGCTTAGAACAGACCACAATCCAAGAGACCCAGTACTTC. J is TRBJ2-5 and V is TRBV11-1; no firm D call. Germline-derived CDR1 and CDR2 are SGHAT and FQDESV (reference sequence). This CDR3 has 16 residues. Trimming took off 1 base at V and 1 base at J, with 13 bases between the two ends.

The J gene is TRBJ2-7, the V gene TRBV30; possibly TRBD1 for D (6 bases). Germline CDR1 GTSNPN, CDR2 SVGIG (reference sequence). This CDR3 spans 15 amino acids. V was pared by 4 bases and J by 2 bases, with 18 bases between. The CDR3: CAWTLLGAGAYEQYF. The CDR3 bases are TGTGCCTGGACCCTCCTAGGGGCAGGGGCCTACGAGCAGTACTTC.

This clone was counted a single time. The chain links TRBV28 to TRBJ1-5, with a tentative D call TRBD1 (5 bases). The V end was cut by 1 base, the J end by 7 bases, with 11 bases between. Germline lookup yields CDR1 MDHEN and CDR2 SYDVKM. CDR3 length equals 14 residues. The CDR3 reads CASSLSQGRQPQHF. CDR3 coding DNA: TGTGCCAGCAGTTTATCCCAGGGTAGGCAGCCCCAGCATTTT.

The chain uses TRBV10-1 and TRBJ2-7; 12 bases are a match to TRBD2. Looked up from germline, CDR1 is WNHNN and CDR2 is SYGVQD (reference sequence). Unmatched junction bases numbered 5, after V lost 2 bases and J lost 3 bases. The CDR3 sequence is 16 residues long. CDR3 loop: CASSEALAGGIYEQYF. CDR3 sequence (DNA): TGCGCCAGCAGTGAGGCCCTAGCGGGAGGGATCTACGAGCAGTACTTC.

The chain links TRBV6-6 to TRBJ1-5, with a weak D call TRBD1 (5 bases). This CDR3 region has 17 residues. The V gene's germline CDR1 is MNHNY and CDR2 SVGAGI (reference sequence). Trimming pared 5 bases from V and 6 bases from J, leaving 23 bases between. CDR3 loop: CASSPAYSARGTQPQHF. CDR3 bases: TGTGCCAGCAGTCCTGCGTACTCCGCAAGGGGCACTCAGCCCCAGCATTTT.

V gene TRBV10-3 combines with J gene TRBJ2-3; possibly TRBD2 for D (6 bases). V was clipped by 5 bases and J by 2 bases, with 11 bases between them. Germline CDR1 ENHRY, CDR2 SYGVKD. The CDR3 has 14 residues. The CDR3 DNA reads as TGTGCCATCAGTTTAGCGGCCCCCACAGATACGCAGTATTTT. Translation gives CAISLAAPTDTQYF.

The CDR3 bases are TGTGCCAGCAGCCCCCGACTAGCGGGAGGCGATGAGCAGTTCTTC. Its translation: CASSPRLAGGDEQFF. The chain has TRBV7-3 and TRBJ2-1; 13 nucleotides match TRBD2. Losses at the gene ends were 5 bases for V and 8 bases for J; bases not matched to a gene: 6. The CDR3 spans 15 residues. Germline CDR1 reads SGHTA; CDR2 reads FQGTGA.

V is TRBV19 and J is TRBJ2-2, with 10 positions matching TRBD1. The CDR3 has 13 residues. V shed 10 bases, J shed 4 bases, and the junction held 3 bases outside the gene matches. In germline, CDR1 is LNHDA, CDR2 SQIVND (reference sequence). This CDR3 reads CATTGGGTGELFF. The CDR3 DNA sequence: TGTGCCACGACAGGGGGCGGCACCGGGGAGCTGTTTTTT.

This clone came up once. V usage is TRBV7-9 and J usage is TRBJ2-4; D gene unclear. Germline CDR1 SEHNR, CDR2 FQNEAQ (reference sequence). This CDR3 region has 13 residues. V was clipped by 0 bases and J by 7 bases, with 7 bases between them. The CDR3 nucleotides read TGTGCCAGCAGCTTAGCGTTGGCCAACATTCAGTACTTC. Its protein is CASSLALANIQYF.

In its sample, this clone was seen a few times. CDR3 sequence (DNA): TGTGCCAGCAGCAAAGACAGGGACACAGATACGCAGTATTTT. Translating gives CASSKDRDTDTQYF. The V gene is TRBV21-1, the J gene TRBJ2-3; the table's D call, TRBD1, has no DNA check behind it. TRBV21-1 represents a pseudogene. The CDR3 is 14 amino acids.

This clone has just a few counts. This rearrangement joins TRBV3-1 (or the pseudogene TRBV3-2) to TRBJ2-3; 8 nucleotides align to TRBD2. Unmatched junction bases numbered 4, after V lost 5 bases and J lost 3 bases. Germline loops: CDR1 LGHDT, CDR2 YNNKEL (reference sequence). The CDR3 runs to 14 residues. CDR3 region: CASSASGSTDTQYF. The CDR3, as DNA: TGTGCCAGCAGCGCGAGCGGGAGTACAGATACGCAGTATTTT.

This rearrangement joins TRBV7-3 to TRBJ2-1; D call uncertain. V was pared by 2 bases and J by 2 bases, with 10 bases between. CDR1 is SGHTA and CDR2 is FQGTGA in the germline V gene. The CDR3 spans 15 residues. CDR3 protein: CASSLEEAPYNEQFF. The CDR3 nucleotides read TGTGCCAGCAGCTTAGAGGAAGCCCCCTACAATGAGCAGTTCTTC. Full variable domain (outside the CDR3, taken from reference TRBV7-3 and TRBJ2-1): GAGVSQTPSNKVTEKGKYVELRCDPISGHTALYWYRQSLGQGPEFLIYFQGTGAADDSGLPNDRFFAVRPEGSVSTLKIQRTERGDSAVYLCASSLEEAPYNEQFFGPGTRLTVL.

The chain combines TRBV27 with TRBJ2-7; 13 nucleotides align to TRBD2. Germline loops: CDR1 MNHEY, CDR2 SMNVEV (reference sequence). V was clipped by 1 base and J by 7 bases; unmatched bases: 4. The CDR3 loop spans 15 amino acids. The CDR3 is CASSLWGTSGAEQYF. For the CDR3, the DNA is TGTGCCAGCAGTTTATGGGGGACTAGCGGGGCGGAGCAGTACTTC.

The chain recombines TRBV19 with TRBJ2-2; the D gene is possibly TRBD2 (6 bases). Looked up from germline, CDR1 is LNHDA and CDR2 is SQIVND (reference sequence). Trimming left V 5 bases short and J 0 bases short, with 13 bases between. This CDR3 comprises 16 residues. The CDR3 sequence is CASSQNGGTNTGELFF. As DNA, the CDR3 is TGTGCCAGTAGTCAAAACGGGGGAACGAACACCGGGGAGCTGTTTTTT.

The rearrangement joins TRBV30 to TRBJ1-2; 8 bases agree with TRBD1. The V gene's germline CDR1 is GTSNPN and CDR2 SVGIG (reference sequence). Trimming removed 0 bases from V and 4 bases from J; junction bases left unmatched: 4. The CDR3 runs to 14 residues. The CDR3 region has the DNA TGTGCCTGGAGTGTAGACAGGGGAAGCTATGGCTACACCTTC. Translation: CAWSVDRGSYGYTF.

CDR3 sequence reads: CASRPRLAGNNEQFF. DNA for the CDR3: TGTGCCAGTAGACCTCGACTAGCGGGGAACAATGAGCAGTTCTTC. The V call is TRBV19, the J call TRBJ2-1; TRBD2 matches 11 bases. V lost 6 bases to trimming and J lost 5 bases; unmatched junction nucleotides: 6. The CDR3 runs 15 residues. Per germline, CDR1 LNHDA and CDR2 SQIVND (reference sequence).

A few counts support this clone. This chain connects TRBV27 to TRBJ2-7, with D tentatively TRBD2 (6 bases). V was cut by 8 bases and J by 2 bases, with 16 bases left in between. This CDR3 has 14 residues. Germline V lookup: CDR1 MNHEY, CDR2 SMNVEV (reference sequence). The CDR3 is CASCPGGQPYEQYF. The CDR3 bases are TGTGCCAGCTGCCCCGGAGGGCAGCCCTACGAGCAGTACTTC.

This chain connects TRBV5-8 to TRBJ1-6, with 11 positions matching TRBD1. Germline trimming cut 4 bases from V and 4 bases from J; bases unmatched to any gene: 4. This CDR3 is 16 amino acids long. Germline V lookup: CDR1 SGHTS, CDR2 YDEGEE. CDR3 coding DNA: TGTGCCAGCAGCACTGGGACAGGGGGGTATAATTCACCCCTCCACTTT. Translated: CASSTGTGGYNSPLHF.

The chain links TRBV3-1 (or the pseudogene TRBV3-2) to TRBJ1-2; a weak D match, TRBD1 (6 bases). CDR1 and CDR2 from the germline V gene are LGHDT and YNNKEL (reference sequence). V was shortened by 0 bases and J by 6 bases, with 11 bases between the two germline ends. The CDR3 length is 14 residues. The CDR3 region is CASSQDRGGNGYTF. As DNA, the CDR3 is TGTGCCAGCAGCCAAGATCGGGGGGGCAATGGCTACACCTTC.

This clone occurred a few times. This chain joins TRBV6-1 and TRBJ1-3; maybe TRBD1 (5 bases). This CDR3 is 17 amino acids long. V was shortened by 1 base and J by 3 bases, with 16 bases between the two germline ends. The germline gives CDR1 MNHNS, CDR2 SASEGT. For the CDR3, the DNA is TGTGCCAGCAGTGAAGGCTTGGGGGGGGTGTTTGGAAACACCATATATTTT. It is translated as CASSEGLGGVFGNTIYF.

The chain has TRBV11-1 and TRBJ2-3; 7 nucleotides match TRBD2. Germline V CDR1 and CDR2: SGHAT, FQDESV (reference sequence). The CDR3 is made up of 15 amino acids. The V segment lost 1 base and the J segment 1 base; nucleotides outside the gene matches: 2. The CDR3 loop reads CASSLDSGGTDTQYF. Here the CDR3 DNA reads TGTGCCAGCAGCTTAGACAGCGGGGGCACAGATACGCAGTATTTT.

J is TRBJ2-5 and V is TRBV5-4, with 8 positions matching TRBD2. This CDR3 spans 14 amino acids. Trimming cost V 4 bases and J 5 bases; bases outside gene matches: 7. Germline values: CDR1 SGHNT, CDR2 YYREEE (reference sequence). As DNA, the CDR3 is TGTGCCAGCAGCCCCATTTTAGCGGGGGAGACCCAGTACTTC. Amino acid sequence: CASSPILAGETQYF. The entire variable domain, with the rest obtained from reference TRBV5-4 and TRBJ2-5, is as follows: ETGVTQSPTHLIKTRGQQVTLRCSSQSGHNTVSWYQQALGQGPQFIFQYYREEENGRGNFPPRFSGLQFPNYSSELNVNALELDDSALYLCASSPILAGETQYFGPGTRLLVL.

This clone is medium-sized (0.01 to 0.1%) by share. This rearrangement joins TRBV27 to TRBJ1-5, with a possible D match to TRBD1 (6 bases). The CDR3 extends over 15 amino acids. The germline V and J ends were trimmed by 3 bases and 4 bases, with 13 bases remaining between them. Germline V CDR1 and CDR2: MNHEY, SMNVEV (reference sequence). The CDR3 DNA is TGTGCCAGCAGTTTGGGATACAGGGCGAATCAGCCCCAGCATTTT. It specifies CASSLGYRANQPQHF.

In its sample, this clone was seen a few times. J is TRBJ1-2 and V is TRBV2, with 7 nucleotides matching TRBD1. The CDR3 loop spans 14 amino acids. V lost 7 bases, J lost 5 bases, and 10 bases stayed unmatched. Germline V lookup: CDR1 SNHLY, CDR2 FYNNEI. DNA of the CDR3: TGTGCCAGCATTGGTTTAGGACAGGCGTATGGCTACACCTTC. This translates into CASIGLGQAYGYTF.

The V call is TRBV30, the J call TRBJ2-7; D is undetermined. The CDR3 is 13 amino acids. The V and J ends lost 0 bases and 0 bases respectively, with 6 bases between them. Germline lookup yields CDR1 GTSNPN and CDR2 SVGIG (reference sequence). As DNA, the CDR3 is TGTGCCTGGAGTGTGGGCGTCTCCTACGAGCAGTACTTC. Translation: CAWSVGVSYEQYF.

The chain links TRBV3-1 (or the pseudogene TRBV3-2) to TRBJ2-5; the D is unclear. The CDR3 contains 14 residues. V dropped 1 base and J dropped 5 bases, with 11 bases sitting between them. The germline gives CDR1 LGHDT, CDR2 YNNKEL (reference sequence). The CDR3 DNA sequence: TGTGCCAGCAGCCAAGGAGTCGGGTACGAGACCCAGTACTTC. Translating gives CASSQGVGYETQYF.

V gene TRBV7-2 combines with J gene TRBJ2-2; tentatively, D is TRBD2 (5 bases). The germline V gene has CDR1 SGHTA and CDR2 FQGNSA. The ends were cut back, 0 bases at V and 0 bases at J, with 11 bases in the middle. The CDR3 loop spans 17 amino acids. The CDR3 spells CASSLAAGTANTGELFF. The CDR3 region has the DNA TGTGCCAGCAGCTTAGCTGCGGGTACCGCGAACACCGGGGAGCTGTTTTTT.

The CDR3 DNA follows: TGCGCCAGCAGCCCTGTGGGCAGGTTCGATGAGACCCAGTACTTC. Its protein product is CASSPVGRFDETQYF. This chain joins TRBV4-1 and TRBJ2-5; D is undetermined. The CDR3 spans 15 residues. Germline CDR1 is MGHRA and CDR2 is YSYEKL. Trimming pared 4 bases from V and 5 bases from J, leaving 17 bases between.